This section outlines one T cell receptor beta chain sequence together with its context. The data belong to a study of blood T cell repertoires in COVID-19. Study-level background: Sources were T cells, B-cell-depleted T cells, or PBMCs; the material itself was cDNA or gDNA.

CDR3 size: 15 residues. The V gene lost 4 bases and the J gene lost 4 bases, with 17 bases spanning the gap. Germline V gene lookup returns CDR1 SGHRS and CDR2 YFSETQ. Clones were read by immunoSEQ multiplex PCR, and TCRdb kept only the in-frame ones, dropping some. Of about 430,000 clones detected, around nine tenths appear once; the ten largest clones hold about 1.5%. Self-reported history from a screening survey and questionnaire set each donor's cohort. Sequencing was done on a sample of PBMCs or T cells enriched from blood (not recorded which). The rearrangement links TRBV5-1 to TRBJ1-2; D is perhaps TRBD1 (5 bases). The clonotype was recovered from a woman aged 18-29 years who had been exposed to COVID-19. The CDR3 DNA is TGCGCCAGCAGCCCCGACGGGCGGGGCACCTATGGCTACACCTTC. Its protein is CASSPDGRGTYGYTF.